Presented here are 30 T cell receptor beta chains from one specimen sequenced in a study of beta chain features in type 1 diabetes. The isolated RNA, all of it, was reverse transcribed, so expressed TCRB transcripts were what got sequenced. The method was immunoSEQ multiplex PCR; TCRdb's version includes in-frame clones alone and lacks a portion of them. The sample shows about 150,000 clones, nearly 50% of them seen only once. Material: Tregs from blood. All receptors come from a man aged 18 to 29 in good health.

This clone was seen a handful of times. This chain connects TRBV6-5 to TRBJ2-7; D is perhaps TRBD1 (6 bases). The CDR3 extends over 13 amino acids. CDR1 and CDR2 from the germline V gene are MNHEY and SVGAGI. V was trimmed by 10 bases and J by 1 base, leaving 14 bases between them. The CDR3 bases are TGTGCCACGCGACACAGGGTTTCCTACGAGCAGTACTTC. This gives the protein CATRHRVSYEQYF.

The chain combines TRBV5-1 with TRBJ2-5; TRBD1 matches 7 bases. This CDR3 is 17 amino acids long. Germline V CDR1 and CDR2: SGHRS, YFSETQ. The junction had 13 bases not matched to a gene; V was cut back by 0 bases and J by 5 bases. The CDR3 DNA sequence: TGCGCCAGCAGCTTGGGGACAGGAATTTCAGTTTGGGAGACCCAGTACTTC. This codes for CASSLGTGISVWETQYF.

In DNA form, the CDR3 reads TGTGCCAGCAGTCGAGAACCCTACGAGCAGTACTTC. Translated, it gives CASSREPYEQYF. V gene TRBV27 combines with J gene TRBJ2-7; D gene uncertain. Trimming removed 5 bases at V and 2 bases at J, with 7 bases between. The germline CDR1 and CDR2 sequences are MNHEY and SMNVEV (reference sequence). The CDR3 sequence is 12 residues long.

This clone was picked up a small number of times. This chain links TRBV18 with TRBJ2-1, with D tentatively TRBD1 (6 bases). The ends were cut back, 1 base at V and 10 bases at J, with 14 bases in the middle. CDR3 size: 14 residues. CDR1 is KGHSH and CDR2 is LQKENI in the germline V gene. CDR3 sequence (DNA): TGTGCCAGCTCACCACGACCGGGGACATTCGAGCAGTTCTTC. Its protein is CASSPRPGTFEQFF.

The chain carries TRBV30 and TRBJ1-2; no clear D. The V gene's germline CDR1 is GTSNPN and CDR2 SVGIG (reference sequence). Trimming took off 5 bases at V and 8 bases at J, with 18 bases between the two ends. This CDR3 is built from 13 residues. CDR3 sequence reads: CAWGPSNWRGYTF. CDR3 coding DNA: TGTGCCTGGGGCCCTTCAAATTGGAGGGGCTACACCTTC.

The V gene is TRBV19, the J gene TRBJ1-5; 10 nucleotides line up with TRBD1. Trimming removed 4 bases from V and 6 bases from J; junction bases left unmatched: 3. Germline lookup yields CDR1 LNHDA and CDR2 SQIVND (reference sequence). CDR3 length: 14 amino acids. The DNA of the CDR3 is TGTGCCAGTAGTAAAGGACAGGGGGGTCAGCCCCAGCATTTT. Protein sequence: CASSKGQGGQPQHF.

This chain joins TRBV10-3 and TRBJ2-3; TRBD2 matches 14 bases. This CDR3 has 16 amino acids. Unmatched junction bases numbered 7, after V lost 6 bases and J lost 5 bases. Germline V CDR1 and CDR2: ENHRY, SYGVKD. CDR3 amino acids: CAIRPGTSGGGDTQYF. CDR3 DNA sequence: TGTGCCATCAGACCCGGGACTAGCGGGGGCGGAGATACGCAGTATTTT.

The gene calls are TRBV7-9 and TRBJ1-1; D uncertain. Trimming stripped 4 bases from V and 11 bases from J, with 20 bases between. The CDR3 spans 14 residues. Germline lookup yields CDR1 SEHNR and CDR2 FQNEAQ (reference sequence). For the CDR3, the DNA is TGTGCCAGCAGCTCTTCGATGGGAGGGTTGAATGCTTTCTTT. Protein sequence: CASSSSMGGLNAFF.

The chain uses TRBV21-1 and TRBJ2-7; the D call in the table, TRBD2, was not verified against the DNA. TRBV21-1 represents a pseudogene. The CDR3 runs to 16 residues. The CDR3 region has the DNA TGTGCCAGCAGCAAAGGAGCGGGGTGCCTCTCCTACGAGCAGTACTTC. This translates into CASSKGAGCLSYEQYF.

The chain joins TRBV29-1 to TRBJ1-2; D perhaps matches TRBD1 (6 bases). The V gene's germline CDR1 is SQVTM and CDR2 ANQGSEA. Trimming pared 6 bases from V and 0 bases from J, leaving 14 bases between. This CDR3 has 14 amino acids. The CDR3 DNA reads TGCAGCGTGGCCAAGGACAGAGCTAACTATGGCTACACCTTC. This translates into CSVAKDRANYGYTF.

The sample holds a few counts of this clone. The J gene is TRBJ2-7, the V gene TRBV7-3; 15 bases fit TRBD2. Losses at the gene ends were 5 bases for V and 6 bases for J; bases not matched to a gene: 26. CDR1 SGHTA and CDR2 FQGTGA come from the germline V gene. CDR3 size: 22 residues. CDR3 sequence reads: CASSRGRGQVGTSGRSVCEQYF. CDR3 in DNA: TGTGCCAGCAGCCGAGGGAGGGGACAGGTTGGGACTAGCGGGAGGAGTGTCTGCGAGCAGTACTTC. Based on the CDR3 plus reference TRBV7-3 and TRBJ2-7, the full variable domain is GAGVSQTPSNKVTEKGKYVELRCDPISGHTALYWYRQSLGQGPEFLIYFQGTGAADDSGLPNDRFFAVRPEGSVSTLKIQRTERGDSAVYLCASSRGRGQVGTSGRSVCEQYFGPGTRLTVT.

This clone came up once. The rearrangement links TRBV29-1 to TRBJ2-6; 8 bases match TRBD1. J gave up 0 bases and V 4 bases, and 2 bases lay outside the gene matches. CDR1 and CDR2 from the germline V gene are SQVTM and ANQGSEA. This CDR3 has 15 residues. This CDR3 is CSVGQGSSGANVLTF. The DNA of the CDR3 is TGCAGCGTTGGACAGGGGTCCTCTGGGGCCAACGTCCTGACTTTC.

The V gene is TRBV2, the J gene TRBJ1-1; D remains ambiguous. Germline V gene sequence: CDR1 SNHLY, CDR2 FYNNEI. The CDR3 sequence is 11 residues long. V lost 7 bases and J lost 9, with 12 bases in between. CDR3 sequence reads: CASIKDFQAFF. CDR3 sequence (DNA): TGTGCCAGCATTAAGGACTTTCAAGCTTTCTTT.

The chain has TRBV7-2 and TRBJ1-1; 8 bases match TRBD1. This CDR3 has 11 amino acids. Germline V lookup: CDR1 SGHTA, CDR2 FQGNSA. With V trimmed by 5 bases and J by 11 bases, 4 bases remained unmatched. CDR3 sequence: CASSMTGVAFF. The DNA of the CDR3 is TGTGCCAGCAGCATGACAGGGGTCGCTTTCTTT. Filled out from reference TRBV7-2 and TRBJ1-1, the complete variable domain reads GAGVSQSPSNKVTEKGKDVELRCDPISGHTALYWYRQSLGQGLEFLIYFQGNSAPDKSGLPSDRFSAERTGGSVSTLTIQRTQQEDSAVYLCASSMTGVAFFGQGTRLTVV.

This clone appeared a few times. J is TRBJ2-1 and V is TRBV5-1; TRBD2 agrees at 7 bases. Germline CDR1 and CDR2: SGHRS and YFSETQ. The CDR3 runs 16 residues. With 0 bases clipped from V and 7 bases from J, the junction kept 10 bases outside the gene matches. In DNA, the CDR3 is TGCGCCAGCAGCTTGGAGCTAGCGGCTCTTGGTAATGAGCAGTTCTTC. As protein: CASSLELAALGNEQFF. The full variable domain, with the rest looked up from reference TRBV5-1 and TRBJ2-1, is KAGVTQTPRYLIKTRGQQVTLSCSPISGHRSVSWYQQTPGQGLQFLFEYFSETQRNKGNFPGRFSGRQFSNSRSEMNVSTLELGDSALYLCASSLELAALGNEQFFGPGTRLTVL.

The J gene is TRBJ1-1, the V gene TRBV4-3; 8 bases match TRBD1. Trimming at V came to 6 bases and at J to 0 bases, leaving 9 bases not matched to a gene. The CDR3 has 16 amino acids. CDR1 and CDR2 from the germline V gene are LGHNA and YSLEER. The CDR3 protein is CASSGYDRGLNTEAFF. In DNA form, the CDR3 reads TGCGCCAGCAGTGGGTACGACAGGGGCCTGAACACTGAAGCTTTCTTT.

The genes are TRBV29-1 and TRBJ1-2; D remains unclear. The CDR3 spans 14 residues. Deletions cut 5 bases from V and 5 bases from J, with 18 bases between. From germline, CDR1 is SQVTM and CDR2 ANQGSEA. CDR3 protein: CSVYSFFSPYGYTF. CDR3 sequence (DNA): TGCAGCGTTTACTCATTCTTTTCACCTTATGGCTACACCTTC.

This rearrangement joins TRBV20-1 to TRBJ2-5, with a tentative D call TRBD1 (6 bases). The CDR3 extends over 11 amino acids. The V gene's germline CDR1 is DFQATT and CDR2 SNEGSKA (reference sequence). V lost 6 bases to trimming and J lost 5 bases, with 10 bases between them. This CDR3 reads CSATGWETQYF. DNA of the CDR3: TGCAGTGCCACAGGGTGGGAGACCCAGTACTTC.

This clone was picked up a small number of times. The V gene is TRBV6-6, the J gene TRBJ1-1; tentatively, D is TRBD1 (6 bases). Looked up from germline, CDR1 is MNHNY and CDR2 is SVGAGI (reference sequence). The CDR3 consists of 16 residues. Trimming pared 0 bases from V and 6 bases from J, leaving 17 bases between. As DNA, the CDR3 is TGTGCCAGCAGTTACTCGAAGGGGGGGGGCGCGTCTGAAGCTTTCTTT. As protein: CASSYSKGGGASEAFF.

The rearrangement uses TRBV20-1 and TRBJ1-4; D is unresolved. Per germline, CDR1 DFQATT and CDR2 SNEGSKA (reference sequence). This CDR3 contains 11 residues. Trimming took 6 bases from V and 8 from J, leaving 10 bases between them. DNA for the CDR3: TGCAGTGCCATGGAGTTCGAAAAACTGTTTTTT. Translated: CSAMEFEKLFF.

The table lists this clone with a few counts. This rearrangement joins TRBV7-9 to TRBJ2-7, with 10 bases identical to TRBD1. Germline CDR1 reads SEHNR; CDR2 reads FQNEAQ (reference sequence). V lost 3 bases, J lost 10 bases, and 6 bases stayed unmatched. The length of the CDR3 is 13 residues. Here the CDR3 reads CASSFGGTGVQYF. The CDR3 nucleotides are TGTGCCAGCAGCTTTGGAGGGACAGGGGTTCAGTACTTC.

V is TRBV28 and J is TRBJ1-2; no definite D call. The CDR3 covers 12 residues. V lost 3 bases to trimming and J lost 5 bases, with 7 bases between them. Germline V lookup: CDR1 MDHEN, CDR2 SYDVKM. The CDR3, as DNA: TGTGCCAGCAGTTTCACCGGTTATGGCTACACCTTC. Its protein is CASSFTGYGYTF.

This clone has only a few counts. The J gene is TRBJ2-3, the V gene TRBV18; D is possibly TRBD1 (5 bases). Germline values: CDR1 KGHSH, CDR2 LQKENI. Trimming pared 2 bases from V and 4 bases from J, leaving 13 bases between. CDR3 length: 15 residues. The CDR3 bases are TGTGCCAGCTCACCAACAGGCGGAGTAGCAGATACGCAGTATTTT. It encodes CASSPTGGVADTQYF.

The J gene is TRBJ2-5, the V gene TRBV7-8; D may be TRBD1 (6 bases). The DNA end is a closer match to TRBJ2-7, so the J assignment may be wrong. The CDR3 consists of 13 residues. From germline, CDR1 is SGHVS and CDR2 FQNEAQ. CDR3: CASSPGQYYEQYF. The CDR3, as DNA: TGTGCCAGCAGCCCCGGACAGTACTACGAGCAGTACTTC.

V and J are TRBV18 and TRBJ2-1, with D tentatively TRBD2 (7 bases). The CDR3 length is 17 residues. Germline CDR1 is KGHSH and CDR2 is LQKENI. V was pared by 5 bases and J by 2 bases, with 19 bases between. The CDR3 region is CASSVRAGQATYNEQFF. The CDR3 coding sequence is TGTGCCAGCTCAGTTAGAGCGGGACAAGCCACCTACAATGAGCAGTTCTTC.

This chain joins TRBV7-2 and TRBJ2-3; D is undetermined. V lost 5 bases to trimming and J lost 0 bases, with 12 bases between them. This CDR3 is built from 15 residues. Looked up from germline, CDR1 is SGHTA and CDR2 is FQGNSA. In DNA form, the CDR3 reads TGTGCCAGCAGCCCTAGTGGGTTGAGCACAGATACGCAGTATTTT. This codes for CASSPSGLSTDTQYF.

The CDR3 sequence is CASSLRLARRNEQFF. CDR3 bases: TGTGCCAGCAGCTTAAGACTAGCCAGGCGGAATGAGCAGTTCTTC. The chain couples TRBV7-3 to TRBJ2-1, with 7 positions matching TRBD2. The CDR3 length is 15 residues. CDR1 and CDR2 (germline): SGHTA, FQGTGA. The V and J ends lost 1 base and 7 bases, in that order; junction bases with no gene match: 7.

The J gene is TRBJ1-2, the V gene TRBV30; 8 bases line up with TRBD1. The germline V gene has CDR1 GTSNPN and CDR2 SVGIG (reference sequence). J gave up 7 bases and V 0 bases, and 4 bases lay outside the gene matches. This CDR3 has 13 residues. The CDR3 sequence: CAWSVSGGSGYTF. The CDR3 DNA follows: TGTGCCTGGAGTGTGTCAGGGGGCAGTGGCTACACCTTC. Full variable domain (rest looked up from reference TRBV30 and TRBJ1-2): SQTIHQWPATLVQPVGSPLSLECTVEGTSNPNLYWYRQAAGRGLQLLFYSVGIGQISSEVPQNLSASRPQDRQFILSSKKLLLSDSGFYLCAWSVSGGSGYTFGSGTRLTVV.

The CDR3 sequence: CASSQGGDSGVTYEQYF. Written as DNA, the CDR3 is TGTGCCAGCAGCCAAGGAGGTGATAGCGGGGTCACCTACGAGCAGTACTTC. This chain connects TRBV4-2 to TRBJ2-7; 8 nucleotides line up with TRBD2. Losses at the gene ends were 1 base for V and 2 bases for J; bases not matched to a gene: 10. CDR1 is LGHNA and CDR2 is YNFKEQ in the germline V gene. The CDR3 sequence is 17 residues long.

V gene TRBV30 combines with J gene TRBJ2-3; TRBD2 is a possible D gene (5 bases). The CDR3 has 14 amino acids. Germline V gives CDR1 GTSNPN, CDR2 SVGIG (reference sequence). V was clipped by 0 bases and J by 3 bases, with 10 bases between them. CDR3 region: CAWSVRRTTDTQYF. The CDR3, as DNA: TGTGCCTGGAGTGTCAGGAGGACTACAGATACGCAGTATTTT.